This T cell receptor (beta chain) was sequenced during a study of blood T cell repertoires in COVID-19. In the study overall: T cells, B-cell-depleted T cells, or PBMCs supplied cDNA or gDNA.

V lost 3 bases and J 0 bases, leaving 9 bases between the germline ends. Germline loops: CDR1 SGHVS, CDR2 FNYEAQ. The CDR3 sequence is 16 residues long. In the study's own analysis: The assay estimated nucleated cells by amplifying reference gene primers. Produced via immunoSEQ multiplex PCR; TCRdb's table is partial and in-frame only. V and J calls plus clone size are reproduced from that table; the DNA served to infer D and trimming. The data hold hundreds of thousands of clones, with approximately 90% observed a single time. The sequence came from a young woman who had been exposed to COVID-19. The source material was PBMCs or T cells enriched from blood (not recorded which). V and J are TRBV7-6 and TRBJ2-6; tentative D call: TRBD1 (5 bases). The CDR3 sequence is CASSFPDSSGANVLTF. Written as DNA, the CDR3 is TGTGCCAGCAGCTTTCCCGACAGCTCTGGGGCCAACGTCCTGACTTTC.